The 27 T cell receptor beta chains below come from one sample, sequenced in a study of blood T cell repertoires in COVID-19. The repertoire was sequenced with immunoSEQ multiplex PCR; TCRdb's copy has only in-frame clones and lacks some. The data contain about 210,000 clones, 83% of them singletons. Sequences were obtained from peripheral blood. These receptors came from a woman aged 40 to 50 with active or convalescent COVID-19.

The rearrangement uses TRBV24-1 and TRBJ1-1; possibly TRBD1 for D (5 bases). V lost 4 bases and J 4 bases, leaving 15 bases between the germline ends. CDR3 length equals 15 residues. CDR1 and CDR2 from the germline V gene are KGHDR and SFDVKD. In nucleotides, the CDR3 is TGTGCCACCAGTGACAAAAAGACAGAAGGCACTGAAGCTTTCTTT. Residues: CATSDKKTEGTEAFF.

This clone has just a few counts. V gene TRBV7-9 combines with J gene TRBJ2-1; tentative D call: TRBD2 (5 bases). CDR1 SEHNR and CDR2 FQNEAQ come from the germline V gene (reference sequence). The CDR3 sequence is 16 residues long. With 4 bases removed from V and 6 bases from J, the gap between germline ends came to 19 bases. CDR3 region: CASSWGWGDRPNEQFF. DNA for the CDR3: TGTGCCAGCAGCTGGGGATGGGGAGATCGCCCCAATGAGCAGTTCTTC.

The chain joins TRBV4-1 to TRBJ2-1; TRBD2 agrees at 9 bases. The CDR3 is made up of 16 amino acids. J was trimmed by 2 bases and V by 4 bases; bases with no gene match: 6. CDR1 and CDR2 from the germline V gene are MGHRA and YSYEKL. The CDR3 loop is CASSPSLAGTYNEQFF. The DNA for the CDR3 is TGCGCCAGCAGCCCGAGTCTAGCGGGGACCTACAATGAGCAGTTCTTC.

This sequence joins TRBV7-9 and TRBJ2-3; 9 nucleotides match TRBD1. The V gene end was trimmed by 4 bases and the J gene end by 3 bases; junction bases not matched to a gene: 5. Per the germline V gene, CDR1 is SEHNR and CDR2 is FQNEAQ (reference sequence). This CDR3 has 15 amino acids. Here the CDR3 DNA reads TGTGCCAGCAGCTCCTTACAGGGGGCGACAGATACGCAGTATTTT. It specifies CASSSLQGATDTQYF.

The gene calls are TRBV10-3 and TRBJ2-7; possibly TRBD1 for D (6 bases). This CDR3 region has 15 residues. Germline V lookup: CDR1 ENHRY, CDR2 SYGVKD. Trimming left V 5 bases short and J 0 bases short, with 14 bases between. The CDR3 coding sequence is TGTGCCATCAGTACCGGGACACGGACCTCCTACGAGCAGTACTTC. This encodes CAISTGTRTSYEQYF.

CDR3 residues: CASSSYQGSFLTLHF. In DNA form, the CDR3 reads TGTGCCAGCAGTTCTTACCAGGGCAGCTTCCTAACCCTCCACTTT. This chain connects TRBV5-4 to TRBJ1-6, with D perhaps matching TRBD1 (5 bases). Germline CDR1 is SGHNT and CDR2 is YYREEE (reference sequence). CDR3 length equals 15 residues. The ends were cut back, 5 bases at V and 14 bases at J, with 23 bases in the middle.

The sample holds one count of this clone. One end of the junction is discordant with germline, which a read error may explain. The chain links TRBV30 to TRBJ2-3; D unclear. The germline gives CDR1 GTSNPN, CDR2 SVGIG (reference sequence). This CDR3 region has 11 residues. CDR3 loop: CAWSVLNPLFF. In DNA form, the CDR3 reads TGTGCCTGGAGTGTTCTTAATCCACTTTTTTTT.

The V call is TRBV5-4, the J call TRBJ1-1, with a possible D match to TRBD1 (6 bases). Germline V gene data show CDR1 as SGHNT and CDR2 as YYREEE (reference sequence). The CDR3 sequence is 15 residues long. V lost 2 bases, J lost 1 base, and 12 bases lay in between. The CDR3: CASSLQTGRNTEAFF. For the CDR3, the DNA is TGTGCCAGCAGCTTACAGACAGGCAGGAACACTGAAGCTTTCTTT.

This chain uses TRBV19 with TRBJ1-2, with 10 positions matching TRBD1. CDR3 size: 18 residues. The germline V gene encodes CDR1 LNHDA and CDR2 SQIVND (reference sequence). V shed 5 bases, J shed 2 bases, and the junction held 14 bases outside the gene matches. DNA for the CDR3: TGTGCCAGTAGTGGGCGGTGGGACAGGGGTCACCGCAACTATGGCTACACCTTC. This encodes CASSGRWDRGHRNYGYTF.

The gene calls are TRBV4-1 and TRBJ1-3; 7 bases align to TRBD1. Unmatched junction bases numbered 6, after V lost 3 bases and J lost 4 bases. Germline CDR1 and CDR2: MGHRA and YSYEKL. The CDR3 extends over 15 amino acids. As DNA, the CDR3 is TGCGCCAGCAGCCAGCCCCGGGACAGCGGAAACACCATATATTTT. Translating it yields CASSQPRDSGNTIYF.

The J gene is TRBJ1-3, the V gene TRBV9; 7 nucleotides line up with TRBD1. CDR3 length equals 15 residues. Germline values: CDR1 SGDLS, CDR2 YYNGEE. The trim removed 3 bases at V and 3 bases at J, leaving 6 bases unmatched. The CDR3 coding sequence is TGTGCCAGCAGCGCGGGACAGATACTTGGAAACACCATATATTTT. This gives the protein CASSAGQILGNTIYF. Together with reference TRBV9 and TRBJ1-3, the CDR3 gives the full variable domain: DSGVTQTPKHLITATGQRVTLRCSPRSGDLSVYWYQQSLDQGLQFLIQYYNGEERAKGNILERFSAQQFPDLHSELNLSSLELGDSALYFCASSAGQILGNTIYFGEGSWLTVV.

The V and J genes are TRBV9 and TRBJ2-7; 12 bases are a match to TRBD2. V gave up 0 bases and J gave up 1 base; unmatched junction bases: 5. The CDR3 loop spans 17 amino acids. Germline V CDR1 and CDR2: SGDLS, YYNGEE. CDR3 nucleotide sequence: TGTGCCAGCAGCGTAGGACTAGCGGGGGCCGAATCCTACGAGCAGTACTTC. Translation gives CASSVGLAGAESYEQYF.

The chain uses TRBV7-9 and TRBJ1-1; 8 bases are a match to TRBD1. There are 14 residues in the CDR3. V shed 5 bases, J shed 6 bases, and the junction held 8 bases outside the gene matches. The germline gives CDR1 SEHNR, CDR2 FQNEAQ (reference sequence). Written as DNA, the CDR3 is TGTGCCAGCAGCCTCACGCCACAGGGGGCTGAAGCTTTCTTT. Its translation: CASSLTPQGAEAFF.

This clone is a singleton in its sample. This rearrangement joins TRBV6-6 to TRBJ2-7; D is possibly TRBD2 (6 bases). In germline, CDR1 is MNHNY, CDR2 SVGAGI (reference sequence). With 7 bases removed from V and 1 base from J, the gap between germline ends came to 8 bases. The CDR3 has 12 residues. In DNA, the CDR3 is TGTGCCAGCAAACGGGAGTCCTACGAGCAGTACTTC. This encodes CASKRESYEQYF.

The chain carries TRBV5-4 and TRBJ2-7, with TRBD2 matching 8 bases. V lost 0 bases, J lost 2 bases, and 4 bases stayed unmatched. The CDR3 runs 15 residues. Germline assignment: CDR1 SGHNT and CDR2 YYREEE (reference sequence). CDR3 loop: CASSLDDSGAYEQYF. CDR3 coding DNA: TGTGCCAGCAGCTTGGATGATAGCGGGGCCTACGAGCAGTACTTC.

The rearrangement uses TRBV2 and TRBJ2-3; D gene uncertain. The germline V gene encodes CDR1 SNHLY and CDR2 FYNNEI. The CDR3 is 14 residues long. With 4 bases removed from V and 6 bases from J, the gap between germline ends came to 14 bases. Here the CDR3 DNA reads TGTGCCAGCAGTGCAGTTAGTAAGAGGGATACGCAGTATTTT. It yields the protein CASSAVSKRDTQYF. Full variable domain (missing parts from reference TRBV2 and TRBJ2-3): EPEVTQTPSHQVTQMGQEVILRCVPISNHLYFYWYRQILGQKVEFLVSFYNNEISEKSEIFDDQFSVERPDGSNFTLKIRSTKLEDSAMYFCASSAVSKRDTQYFGPGTRLTVL.

Here the CDR3 DNA reads TGCGCCAGCGCGCGTGGGGCTAGCGGGGCCGATACGCAGTATTTT. The encoded protein is CASARGASGADTQYF. The genes are TRBV4-3 and TRBJ2-3, with 9 bases identical to TRBD2. Germline V gene lookup returns CDR1 LGHNA and CDR2 YSLEER. The length of the CDR3 is 15 residues. Trimming at V came to 8 bases and at J to 6 bases, leaving 12 bases not matched to a gene.

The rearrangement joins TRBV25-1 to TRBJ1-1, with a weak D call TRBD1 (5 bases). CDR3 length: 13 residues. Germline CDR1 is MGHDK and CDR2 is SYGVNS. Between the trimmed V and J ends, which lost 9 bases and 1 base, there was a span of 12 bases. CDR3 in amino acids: CASHQQGNTEAFF. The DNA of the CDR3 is TGTGCCAGTCACCAGCAGGGGAACACTGAAGCTTTCTTT.

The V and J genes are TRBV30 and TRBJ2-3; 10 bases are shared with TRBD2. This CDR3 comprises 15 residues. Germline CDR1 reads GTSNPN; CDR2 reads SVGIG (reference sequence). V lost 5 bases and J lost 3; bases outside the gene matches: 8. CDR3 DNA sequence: TGTGCCTGGTGGGGTGGTAGCGGGGGGACAGATACGCAGTATTTT. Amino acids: CAWWGGSGGTDTQYF.

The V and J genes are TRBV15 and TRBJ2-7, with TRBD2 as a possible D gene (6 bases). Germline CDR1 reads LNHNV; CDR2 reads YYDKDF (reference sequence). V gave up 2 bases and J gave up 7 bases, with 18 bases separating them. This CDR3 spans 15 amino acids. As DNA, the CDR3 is TGTGCCACCAGCAGATCGGTTGGGGTACGGGGGGAGCAGTACTTC. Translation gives CATSRSVGVRGEQYF.

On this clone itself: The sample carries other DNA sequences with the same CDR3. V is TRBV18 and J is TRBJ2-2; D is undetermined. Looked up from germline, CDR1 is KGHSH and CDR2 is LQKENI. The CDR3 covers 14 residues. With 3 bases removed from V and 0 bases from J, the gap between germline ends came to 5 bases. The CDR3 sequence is CASSPQANTGELFF. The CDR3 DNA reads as TGTGCCAGCTCACCTCAGGCGAACACCGGGGAGCTGTTTTTT. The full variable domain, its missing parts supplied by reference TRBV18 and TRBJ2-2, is NAGVMQNPRHLVRRRGQEARLRCSPMKGHSHVYWYRQLPEEGLKFMVYLQKENIIDESGMPKERFSAEFPKEGPSILRIQQVVRGDSAAYFCASSPQANTGELFFGEGSRLTVL.

The CDR3 loop is CASHNRVGSGNTIYF. The CDR3 DNA reads as TGTGCCAGCCATAACAGGGTCGGCTCTGGAAACACCATATATTTT. The V call is TRBV2, the J call TRBJ1-3, with D perhaps TRBD1 (6 bases). The length of the CDR3 is 15 residues. The V end lost 8 bases, the J end lost 0 bases, and 14 bases lay between the germline ends. Per the germline V gene, CDR1 is SNHLY and CDR2 is FYNNEI.

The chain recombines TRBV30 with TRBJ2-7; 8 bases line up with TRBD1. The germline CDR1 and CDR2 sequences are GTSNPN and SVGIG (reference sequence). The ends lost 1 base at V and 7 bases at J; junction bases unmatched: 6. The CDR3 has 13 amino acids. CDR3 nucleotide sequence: TGTGCCTGGAGTGCCCAGGGGGCAGGGGAGCAGTACTTC. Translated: CAWSAQGAGEQYF.

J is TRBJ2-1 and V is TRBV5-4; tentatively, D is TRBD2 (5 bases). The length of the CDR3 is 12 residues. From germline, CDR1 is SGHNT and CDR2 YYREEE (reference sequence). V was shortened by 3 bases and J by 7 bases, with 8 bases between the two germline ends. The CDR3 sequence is CASSSGLNEQFF. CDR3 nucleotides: TGTGCCAGCAGCTCCGGACTGAATGAGCAGTTCTTC.

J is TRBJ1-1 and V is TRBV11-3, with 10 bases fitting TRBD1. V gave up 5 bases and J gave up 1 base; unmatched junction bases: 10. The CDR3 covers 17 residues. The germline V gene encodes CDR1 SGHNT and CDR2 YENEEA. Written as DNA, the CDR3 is TGTGCCAGCAGCGTCGGGACAGGGGTACTTCGGAACACTGAAGCTTTCTTT. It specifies CASSVGTGVLRNTEAFF.

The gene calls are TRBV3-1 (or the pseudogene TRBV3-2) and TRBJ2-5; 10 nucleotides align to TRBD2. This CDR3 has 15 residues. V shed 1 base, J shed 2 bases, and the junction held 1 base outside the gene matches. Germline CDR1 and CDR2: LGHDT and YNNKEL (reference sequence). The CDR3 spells CASSQGAGGQETQYF. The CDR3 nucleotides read TGTGCCAGCAGCCAAGGAGCGGGGGGGCAAGAGACCCAGTACTTC.

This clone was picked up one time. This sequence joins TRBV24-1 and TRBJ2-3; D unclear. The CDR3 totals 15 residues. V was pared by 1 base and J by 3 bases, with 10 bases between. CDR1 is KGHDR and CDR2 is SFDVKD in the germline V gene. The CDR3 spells CATSDLKDLTDTQYF. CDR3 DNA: TGTGCCACCAGTGATTTAAAAGACTTAACAGATACGCAGTATTTT.